This T cell receptor beta chain was found in a study of beta chain features in type 1 diabetes. Comments on this clone: Its antigen is unidentified.

Germline values: CDR1 SGHTA, CDR2 FQGNSA. CDR3 length: 15 amino acids. V lost 5 bases and J 4 bases, leaving 12 bases between the germline ends. Study results and caveats: TCRB repertoires of naive, central memory and Treg cells appeared more similar among patients than among healthy donors.

The sequenced template was cDNA made from the entire isolated RNA. Using immunoSEQ multiplex PCR, the repertoire was profiled, and TCRdb retains in-frame clones only, with some absent. The table lists about 150,000 clones, roughly 8.1% of them singletons. Blood was collected once per donor into heparin, averaging about 100 mL. Sample: central memory CD4+ T cells from blood. This receptor was taken from a man between 18 and 29 years old in good health. The chain couples TRBV7-2 to TRBJ1-6, with a tentative D call TRBD1 (6 bases). CDR3 in amino acids: CASSPNGQYNSPLHF. Here the CDR3 DNA reads TGTGCCAGCAGCCCAAACGGACAGTATAATTCACCCCTCCACTTT.